The present TCR beta chain was sequenced within a study of cytomegalovirus exposure and HLA in healthy donors. Study-level information: A prior analysis found 100 million to 140 million unique TCR beta sequences from approximately 200 million T cells. Within the Caucasian-associated ancestry cluster were roughly 82% of the roughly 400 genotyped donors. General study points: A classifier reportedly called cytomegalovirus status with high sensitivity and specificity. Sequencing had likely introduced a cluster of highly shared sequence variants as an artifact.

About this clone itself: The antigen is unknown.

Amplification used 60 Vbeta primers and 13 Jbeta primers. Profiling relied on immunoSEQ multiplex PCR, and the TCRdb table lists in-frame clones only, not all of them. The sample yields 150,000 to 200,000 clones, more than 75% seen once. This sequence originates from a woman younger than 45 in good health and CMV-seropositive. Sequences were obtained from PBMCs.

The CDR3 spells CASSVLWGEEETQYF. CDR3 sequence (DNA): TGTGCCAGCAGCGTATTGTGGGGGGAAGAAGAGACCCAGTACTTC. The rearrangement uses TRBV9 and TRBJ2-5; D may be TRBD2 (6 bases). V was pared by 1 base and J by 3 bases, with 13 bases between. The CDR3 loop spans 15 amino acids. Germline V gene lookup returns CDR1 SGDLS and CDR2 YYNGEE.